This section outlines one T cell receptor beta chain sequence together with its context. Antigen: not known. This PCR relied on a set of 60 Vbeta primers and 13 Jbeta primers. Generated by immunoSEQ multiplex PCR, the TCRdb table keeps only in-frame clones and is missing some. The sample has about 150,000 clones; 55% to 75% are singletons. This sample is part of a study of cytomegalovirus exposure and HLA in healthy donors. Study background: Findings of an earlier analysis included about 120 million unique TCR beta sequences from 190 million or so T cells. Of the donors genotyped, several hundred in all, 65% to 90% fell in the Caucasian-associated ancestry cluster.

The CDR3 contains 14 residues. V was clipped by 3 bases and J by 6 bases; unmatched bases: 3. Germline assignment: CDR1 MDHEN and CDR2 SYDVKM. Overall study findings and caveats: In an earlier analysis, in some 500 donors, most V segments appeared productive either ~90% or ~30% of the time. It was in a later analysis that TCR association rates were seen to vary by HLA locus, highest for DRB1 and lowest for HLA-C.

The TCR comes from an older woman in good health and CMV-seropositive. The V and J genes are TRBV28 and TRBJ2-5, with 11 bases aligning to TRBD2. Sequences were obtained from PBMCs. DNA of the CDR3: TGTGCCAGCAGTTTTACTAGCGGGAGAAAGACCCAGTACTTC. It codes for CASSFTSGRKTQYF.